What follows describes a single T cell receptor beta chain. The record originates from a study of control samples from healthy donors and cancer patients. V lost 10 bases to trimming and J lost 0 bases, with 15 bases between them. CDR3 size: 14 residues. Germline V gene lookup returns CDR1 LNHDA and CDR2 SQIVND (reference sequence). Profiled with immunoSEQ multiplex PCR; TCRdb holds only in-frame clones, not every one. The profile shows fewer than 70,000 clones, roughly 80% of them singletons. The specimen sequenced was PBMCs. This chain uses TRBV19 with TRBJ1-1, with D hard to call. The source is a woman in her forties or fifties with lung cancer. CDR3 protein: CATARGGLNTEAFF. The CDR3, as DNA: TGTGCCACCGCCCGGGGAGGCCTGAACACTGAAGCTTTCTTT.